The present T cell receptor beta chain was sequenced within a study of cytomegalovirus exposure and HLA in healthy donors. Researchers ran the PCR with 60 Vbeta and 13 Jbeta primers. Profiling relied on immunoSEQ multiplex PCR, and the TCRdb table lists in-frame clones only, not all of them. The sample includes some 150,000 clones, approximately 78% of them seen just once. Per the germline V gene, CDR1 is SGDLS and CDR2 is YYNGEE. CDR3 length: 19 amino acids. Trimming removed 2 bases from V and 4 bases from J; junction bases left unmatched: 14. The receptor was isolated from a man aged 40-50 years in good health and CMV-seropositive. The sample comprised PBMCs. This rearrangement joins TRBV9 to TRBJ2-2, with 10 positions matching TRBD2. The DNA of the CDR3 is TGTGCCAGCAGCGTGGCCGCACTAGCGGGAATAAGAGTCACCGGGGAGCTGTTTTTT. It codes for CASSVAALAGIRVTGELFF.